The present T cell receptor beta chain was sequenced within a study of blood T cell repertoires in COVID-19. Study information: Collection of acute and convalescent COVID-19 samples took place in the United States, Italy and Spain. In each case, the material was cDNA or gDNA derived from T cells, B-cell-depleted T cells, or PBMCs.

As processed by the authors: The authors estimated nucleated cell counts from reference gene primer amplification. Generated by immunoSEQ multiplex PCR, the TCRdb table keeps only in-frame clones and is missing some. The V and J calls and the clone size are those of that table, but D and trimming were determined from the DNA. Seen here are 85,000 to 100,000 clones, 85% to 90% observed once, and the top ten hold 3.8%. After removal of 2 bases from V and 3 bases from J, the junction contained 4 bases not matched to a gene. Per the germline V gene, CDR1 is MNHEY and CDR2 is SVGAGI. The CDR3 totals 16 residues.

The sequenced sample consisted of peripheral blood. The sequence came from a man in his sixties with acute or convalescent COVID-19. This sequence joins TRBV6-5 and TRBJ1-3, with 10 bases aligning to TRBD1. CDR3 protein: CASSYRTGGYGNTIYF. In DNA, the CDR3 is TGTGCCAGCAGTTACCGGACAGGGGGTTATGGAAACACCATATATTTT.